This TCR beta chain was recovered during a study of T and B cells in COVID-19 patients. TRB rearrangements were amplified by multiplex PCR with BIOMED2 TRB-A/B primers. TCRdb passed the multiplex PCR reads through MiXCR, listing each CDR3 protein once. The sample holds around 30,000 distinct CDR3 sequences, approximately 29% seen once. Trimming shortened V by 6 bases and J by 0 bases, and 12 bases separated the two germline ends. Germline values: CDR1 MNHEY, CDR2 SVGAGI. CDR3 length: 15 residues. TRB was amplified from around 250-500 ng of blood genomic DNA. Sequencing used blood. The source is a human donor who had recovered from COVID-19. The chain has TRBV6-5 and TRBJ1-5; D is perhaps TRBD1 (6 bases). CDR3 protein: CASRTGSYSNQPQHF. The DNA of the CDR3 is TGTGCCAGCAGGACAGGTTCGTATAGCAATCAGCCCCAGCATTTT.